The next 2 T cell receptor beta chains were all read from a single sample in a study of blood T cell repertoires in COVID-19. This table comes from immunoSEQ multiplex PCR, and its TCRdb copy is limited to in-frame clones, with some not included. Among some 290,000 clones, about 90% were seen once, and the ten largest hold more than 0.85%. The source material was peripheral blood. Receptors originate from a woman in her thirties or forties with COVID-19, enrolled during active disease.

Only one count was recorded for this clone. This chain links TRBV29-1 with TRBJ1-4, with 9 positions matching TRBD1. Germline V CDR1 and CDR2: SQVTM, ANQGSEA. The CDR3 spans 13 residues. Losses at the gene ends were 5 bases for V and 5 bases for J; bases not matched to a gene: 3. DNA for the CDR3: TGCAGCGTTCCGGGACAGGGAAATGAAAAACTGTTTTTT. Translation gives CSVPGQGNEKLFF.

This chain joins TRBV12-3 or TRBV12-4 and TRBJ2-3; TRBD1 agrees at 7 bases. The trim removed 6 bases at V and 1 base at J, leaving 1 base unmatched. The CDR3 runs to 13 residues. CDR3 nucleotide sequence: TGTGCCAGCAGAGGACAGGGCACAGATACGCAGTATTTT. Its protein product is CASRGQGTDTQYF.